What follows are 25 T cell receptor beta chains derived from one specimen sequenced in a study of cytomegalovirus exposure and HLA in healthy donors. The primer mix had 60 Vbeta and 13 Jbeta primers. The protocol was immunoSEQ multiplex PCR, while the TCRdb copy is restricted to in-frame clones and leaves out a portion. This table has roughly 250,000 clones, 65% to 85% appearing once. Sequencing was carried out using PBMCs. The receptors derive from a female donor in good health and CMV-seronegative.

In its sample, this clone was seen once. This specimen includes other DNA sequences encoding the same CDR3. The V gene is TRBV18, the J gene TRBJ1-5; TRBD1 matches at 7 bases. The CDR3 runs 14 residues. The ends lost 3 bases at V and 2 bases at J; junction bases unmatched: 1. CDR1 and CDR2 from the germline V gene are KGHSH and LQKENI. CDR3 DNA: TGTGCCAGCTCACCCACAGGGGGCAATCAGCCCCAGCATTTT. It specifies CASSPTGGNQPQHF.

The CDR3 region has the DNA TGTGCCAGTAGTATGACGGTAGACAGTCTGCCGCCGGGTTTCTTT. This encodes CASSMTVDSLPPGFF. The chain uses TRBV19 and TRBJ1-1, with D possibly being TRBD1 (5 bases). The CDR3 covers 15 residues. Germline V gene lookup returns CDR1 LNHDA and CDR2 SQIVND (reference sequence). Between the trimmed V and J ends, which lost 3 bases and 13 bases, there was a span of 24 bases.

The CDR3 sequence is CASSGISKGAAGTQYF. The CDR3 region has the DNA TGTGCCAGCAGCGGGATATCTAAGGGGGCGGCGGGTACGCAGTATTTT. This rearrangement joins TRBV7-9 to TRBJ2-3; 7 bases are a match to TRBD1. Trimming cost V 5 bases and J 8 bases; bases outside gene matches: 16. The CDR3 is 16 amino acids. The germline gives CDR1 SEHNR, CDR2 FQNEAQ (reference sequence). Together with reference TRBV7-9 and TRBJ2-3, the CDR3 gives the full variable domain: DTGVSQNPRHKITKRGQNVTFRCDPISEHNRLYWYRQTLGQGPEFLTYFQNEAQLEKSRLLSDRFSAERPKGSFSTLEIQRTEQGDSAMYLCASSGISKGAAGTQYFGPGTRLTVL.

V is TRBV4-1 and J is TRBJ2-1; 14 bases align to TRBD2. The germline V gene has CDR1 MGHRA and CDR2 YSYEKL. V gave up 0 bases and J gave up 6 bases; unmatched junction bases: 16. The CDR3 consists of 21 residues. The CDR3 loop reads CASSQDPRLAGGSGARNEQFF. In DNA form, the CDR3 reads TGCGCCAGCAGCCAAGACCCGCGACTAGCGGGAGGGTCGGGGGCTCGCAATGAGCAGTTCTTC.

The chain recombines TRBV11-3 with TRBJ1-2; D gene unclear. Germline V CDR1 and CDR2: SGHNT, YENEEA. CDR3 length equals 13 residues. Trimming stripped 0 bases from V and 4 bases from J, with 6 bases between. CDR3 sequence (DNA): TGTGCCAGCAGCTTAGATCTCTCCTATGGCTACACCTTC. Its translation: CASSLDLSYGYTF.

The chain recombines TRBV29-1 with TRBJ1-1; the D is unclear. Between the trimmed V and J ends, which lost 6 bases and 4 bases, there was a span of 9 bases. This CDR3 has 11 amino acids. In germline, CDR1 is SQVTM, CDR2 ANQGSEA. The CDR3 loop reads CSVRWSTEAFF. The CDR3 DNA reads TGCAGCGTACGGTGGAGCACTGAAGCTTTCTTT.

This clone was counted between two and nine times. The chain links TRBV30 to TRBJ2-7; TRBD2 matches 10 bases. The CDR3 runs to 17 residues. The germline V gene has CDR1 GTSNPN and CDR2 SVGIG (reference sequence). The V segment lost 2 bases and the J segment 1 base; nucleotides outside the gene matches: 11. The CDR3 is CAWSRESSGSYSYEQYF. The CDR3 nucleotides read TGTGCCTGGAGTCGGGAGTCTAGCGGGAGCTATTCCTACGAGCAGTACTTC. The variable domain in full, with the rest retrieved from reference TRBV30 and TRBJ2-7, is SQTIHQWPATLVQPVGSPLSLECTVEGTSNPNLYWYRQAAGRGLQLLFYSVGIGQISSEVPQNLSASRPQDRQFILSSKKLLLSDSGFYLCAWSRESSGSYSYEQYFGPGTRLTVT.

The genes are TRBV18 and TRBJ2-7; D may be TRBD1 (6 bases). Germline assignment: CDR1 KGHSH and CDR2 LQKENI. Trimming left V 2 bases short and J 9 bases short, with 11 bases between. The CDR3 is 12 amino acids. Written as DNA, the CDR3 is TGTGCCAGCTCACCAGGACAGATCGGGCAGTACTTC. Translating it yields CASSPGQIGQYF.

As to this clone: The identical CDR3 is also encoded by other nucleotide sequences in the sample. The chain employs TRBV6-5 and TRBJ1-5, with 8 bases lining up with TRBD1. Germline V lookup: CDR1 MNHEY, CDR2 SVGAGI. V shed 5 bases, J shed 5 bases, and the junction held 5 bases outside the gene matches. CDR3 length: 14 residues. CDR3 sequence (DNA): TGTGCCAGCAGTCTCGGGACAGGAGATCAGCCCCAGCATTTT. Amino acids: CASSLGTGDQPQHF.

The chain employs TRBV5-8 and TRBJ1-5; D gene uncertain. Trimming pared 2 bases from V and 7 bases from J, leaving 10 bases between. There are 13 residues in the CDR3. Germline CDR1 is SGHTS and CDR2 is YDEGEE. The CDR3 sequence: CASSFEPRQPQHF. DNA for the CDR3: TGTGCCAGCAGCTTCGAGCCACGGCAGCCCCAGCATTTT.

The chain couples TRBV27 to TRBJ1-1; the match to TRBD1 covers 12 bases. Germline CDR1 MNHEY, CDR2 SMNVEV (reference sequence). CDR3 length: 15 residues. The V gene end was trimmed by 7 bases and the J gene end by 6 bases; junction bases not matched to a gene: 9. The CDR3 coding sequence is TGTGCCAGCATAACCGGGACAGGGGGCCTGGCTGAAGCTTTCTTT. It is translated as CASITGTGGLAEAFF.

This chain links TRBV2 with TRBJ1-1; 9 bases map to TRBD1. Germline loops: CDR1 SNHLY, CDR2 FYNNEI. V shed 4 bases, J shed 4 bases, and the junction held 4 bases outside the gene matches. The CDR3 is 14 residues long. The CDR3: CASSVDRGITEAFF. CDR3 bases: TGTGCCAGCAGTGTTGACAGGGGGATCACTGAAGCTTTCTTT.

This chain links TRBV7-2 with TRBJ2-7, with unresolved D. The CDR3 length is 11 residues. Germline V gives CDR1 SGHTA, CDR2 FQGNSA. Trimming took 5 bases from V and 4 from J, leaving 6 bases between them. CDR3 in DNA: TGTGCCAGCAGCCCTATGTACGAGCAGTACTTC. Amino acids: CASSPMYEQYF.

The V call is TRBV5-1, the J call TRBJ2-5; 7 nucleotides agree with TRBD2. V shed 3 bases, J shed 2 bases, and the junction held 4 bases outside the gene matches. CDR3 length: 14 amino acids. CDR1 and CDR2 (germline): SGHRS, YFSETQ. This CDR3 reads CASSYLAVQETQYF. The CDR3 nucleotides are TGCGCCAGCAGCTATCTAGCGGTACAAGAGACCCAGTACTTC.

The chain combines TRBV7-3 with TRBJ2-1; TRBD2 might be the D (6 bases). V lost 3 bases and J lost 3, with 12 bases in between. Germline V gene lookup returns CDR1 SGHTA and CDR2 FQGTGA. This CDR3 has 15 amino acids. CDR3 sequence reads: CASSLTGLGYNEQFF. The CDR3 DNA is TGTGCCAGCAGCTTGACGGGACTTGGCTACAATGAGCAGTTCTTC.

CDR3 sequence reads: CASSLRAGGMSQPQHF. The CDR3 coding sequence is TGTGCCAGCAGTTTAAGGGCAGGGGGCATGAGTCAGCCCCAGCATTTT. The chain joins TRBV28 to TRBJ1-5; TRBD1 agrees at 8 bases. V was clipped by 2 bases and J by 6 bases; unmatched bases: 9. The CDR3 contains 16 residues. Germline V gene sequence: CDR1 MDHEN, CDR2 SYDVKM. Drawing the rest from reference TRBV28 and TRBJ1-5, the complete variable domain is DVKVTQSSRYLVKRTGEKVFLECVQDMDHENMFWYRQDPGLGLRLIYFSYDVKMKEKGDIPEGYSVSREKKERFSLILESASTNQTSMYLCASSLRAGGMSQPQHFGDGTRLSIL.

V is TRBV27 and J is TRBJ1-5, with D perhaps TRBD1 (5 bases). Trimming removed 6 bases at V and 4 bases at J, with 7 bases between. CDR3 length equals 12 residues. Germline CDR1 reads MNHEY; CDR2 reads SMNVEV (reference sequence). The CDR3 nucleotides read TGTGCCAGCAGAAAGGGGAATCAGCCCCAGCATTTT. Residues: CASRKGNQPQHF.

This chain links TRBV7-2 with TRBJ1-5; TRBD1 is a possible D gene (6 bases). From germline, CDR1 is SGHTA and CDR2 FQGNSA. V shed 0 bases and J shed 11 bases, with 11 bases lying between them. This CDR3 has 13 residues. The CDR3 nucleotides are TGTGCCAGCAGCTTAGCGGAGGCAGGGGCCCAGCATTTT. Encoded protein: CASSLAEAGAQHF.

The V and J genes are TRBV9 and TRBJ2-5; 9 nucleotides align to TRBD2. The J call may be mistaken, given a closer DNA end match to TRBJ2-7. The CDR3 is made up of 17 amino acids. Germline CDR1 and CDR2: SGDLS and YYNGEE. The CDR3 coding sequence is TGTGCCAGCAGCGTAGATGGAGGCGGGAGGGACTCCTACGAGCAGTACTTC. As protein: CASSVDGGGRDSYEQYF.

This rearrangement joins TRBV5-8 to TRBJ1-4, with 8 bases matching TRBD1. The CDR3 runs to 16 residues. CDR1 and CDR2 (germline): SGHTS, YDEGEE. The junction had 5 bases not matched to a gene; V was cut back by 4 bases and J by 0 bases. The CDR3 region is CASSTRGRTTNEKLFF. In nucleotides, the CDR3 is TGTGCCAGCAGCACCAGGGGGCGAACAACTAATGAAAAACTGTTTTTT. Full variable domain (missing parts from reference TRBV5-8 and TRBJ1-4): EAGVTQSPTHLIKTRGQQATLRCSPISGHTSVYWYQQALGLGLQFLLWYDEGEERNRGNFPPRFSGRQFPNYSSELNVNALELEDSALYLCASSTRGRTTNEKLFFGSGTQLSVL.

The chain employs TRBV11-2 and TRBJ2-7, with D unclear. The V end was cut by 4 bases, the J end by 9 bases, with 16 bases between. There are 13 residues in the CDR3. Per the germline V gene, CDR1 is SGHAT and CDR2 is FQNNGV. CDR3 amino acids: CASSSAAHSGQYF. The CDR3 nucleotides are TGTGCCAGCAGCTCCGCAGCCCACTCGGGGCAGTACTTC.

DNA of the CDR3: TGTGCCAGCAGCTTAGGGTCTAGCGGGAGGTTAGGGAATGAGCAGTTCTTC. It is translated as CASSLGSSGRLGNEQFF. The chain links TRBV11-3 to TRBJ2-1; 11 bases agree with TRBD2. Germline CDR1 and CDR2: SGHNT and YENEEA. The CDR3 sequence is 17 residues long. The V gene end was trimmed by 1 base and the J gene end by 7 bases; junction bases not matched to a gene: 9. Supplemented by reference TRBV11-3 and TRBJ2-1, the full variable domain reads EAGVVQSPRYKIIEKKQPVAFWCNPISGHNTLYWYLQNLGQGPELLIRYENEEAVDDSQLPKDRFSAERLKGVDSTLKIQPAELGDSAVYLCASSLGSSGRLGNEQFFGPGTRLTVL.

The chain has TRBV7-3 and TRBJ2-2; D possibly corresponds to TRBD1 (6 bases). The germline V gene has CDR1 SGHTA and CDR2 FQGTGA. The CDR3 totals 17 residues. The ends were cut back, 1 base at V and 1 base at J, with 13 bases in the middle. CDR3 region: CASSLRTPGVNTGELFF. In DNA, the CDR3 is TGTGCCAGCAGCTTAAGGACCCCAGGGGTGAACACCGGGGAGCTGTTTTTT.

The genes are TRBV5-4 and TRBJ2-2, with D hard to call. This CDR3 spans 15 amino acids. V lost 2 bases to trimming and J lost 4 bases, with 12 bases between them. The germline CDR1 and CDR2 sequences are SGHNT and YYREEE (reference sequence). As DNA, the CDR3 is TGTGCCAGCAGCTTAAGAACTACTGTCACCGGGGAGCTGTTTTTT. It is translated as CASSLRTTVTGELFF.

The rearrangement joins TRBV11-2 to TRBJ2-7; 9 nucleotides line up with TRBD1. With 7 bases clipped from V and 2 bases from J, the junction kept 6 bases outside the gene matches. This CDR3 region has 14 residues. Germline CDR1 is SGHAT and CDR2 is FQNNGV. The CDR3 region has the DNA TGTGCCAGCAACCAACAGGGGGCGGCCTACGAGCAGTACTTC. Protein: CASNQQGAAYEQYF.